The clone carrying this T cell receptor beta chain was found a few times. Seattle's cohort entered during active infection and was followed longitudinally. Per the original methods: Estimated nucleated cell counts came from reference gene primer amplification. Profiled with immunoSEQ multiplex PCR; TCRdb holds only in-frame clones, not every one. V, J and clone size reflect that table, while D and trimming were determined from the DNA. The data contain around 270,000 clones, 85% to 90% of them singletons. These data come from a study of blood T cell repertoires in COVID-19. As for the study in general: Samples representing acute and convalescent COVID-19 were sourced from the United States, Italy and Spain.

Trimming left V 5 bases short and J 4 bases short, with 12 bases between. Germline V gene data show CDR1 as MNHEY and CDR2 as SVGAGI. This CDR3 contains 14 residues. The material sequenced was peripheral blood. The chain employs TRBV6-5 and TRBJ2-1; TRBD1 is a possible D gene (6 bases). The sequence derives from a woman aged 55-69 years with COVID-19, enrolled during active disease. The CDR3 region has the DNA TGTGCCAGCAGTCAGGGGACGGGTTACAATGAGCAGTTCTTC. This translates into CASSQGTGYNEQFF.